The sequence of this T cell receptor (beta chain) was determined in a study of T cells in Graves' hyperthyroidism and ophthalmopathy. Study at large: Blood from the periphery was taken at initial diagnosis, before any treatment. Study outcomes and limitations: Within blood appeared most thyroid clonotypes that had expanded above 0.001.

Researchers amplified the TCR beta CDR3 regions from RNA transcripts. TCR CDR3 underwent first-round RT-PCR with the HTBI primer set. TCRdb fed the multiplex PCR reads into MiXCR, producing one record per CDR3 protein. The sample yields under 450,000 distinct CDR3 sequences, approximately 14% seen once. A word on this clonotype: Its antigen remains unidentified.

The CDR3 totals 15 residues. Trimming cost V 3 bases and J 4 bases, with 12 bases left between them. Exclusions: uncontrolled infection, other autoimmune disease, pregnancy, lactation. PBMCs were collected from an approximately 9 ml volume of fresh peripheral blood. This chain links TRBV12-3 or TRBV12-4 with TRBJ2-2, with D possibly TRBD2 on 6 matching bases. The clonotype comes from a woman younger than 35 with Graves' hyperthyroidism. The sequenced sample consisted of blood. In DNA, the CDR3 is TGTGCCAGCAGTTTGGGGGGTCTGGGCACCGGGGAGCTGTTTTTT. As protein: CASSLGGLGTGELFF.